These 24 T cell receptor beta chains were sequenced from one sample in a study of identical twins. TCRdb itself ran the 5' RACE reads through MiXCR, one entry per CDR3 protein. The sample has 700,000 or so distinct CDR3 sequences, approximately 22% seen once. These data were also reused for a study on T cells expressing NK-cell markers.

The material sequenced was PBMCs. The receptors were sampled from a woman between 18 and 30 years old in good health.

This chain uses TRBV7-9 with TRBJ2-2; D possibly corresponds to TRBD1 (6 bases). CDR3 length: 13 amino acids. Germline CDR1 and CDR2: SEHNR and FQNEAQ (reference sequence). V lost 3 bases and J lost 13, with 15 bases in between. The DNA for the CDR3 is TGTGCCAGCAGCTTCACTGAACAGGGTGGGCTGTTTTTT. Protein sequence: CASSFTEQGGLFF.

The table lists this clonotype with a few counts. V is TRBV12-3 or TRBV12-4 and J is TRBJ1-1; D gene uncertain. This CDR3 region has 14 residues. The V and J ends lost 2 bases and 4 bases respectively, with 11 bases between them. The CDR3 coding sequence is TGTGCCAGCAGTTTAAGTGGGCGGGGCACTGAAGCTTTCTTT. Amino acid sequence: CASSLSGRGTEAFF.

This clonotype was counted between two and nine times. V usage is TRBV10-3 and J usage is TRBJ1-2; D ambiguous. This CDR3 contains 13 residues. Germline CDR1 ENHRY, CDR2 SYGVKD. V lost 2 bases and J lost 6, with 10 bases in between. The CDR3: CAISEAQTDGYTF. For the CDR3, the DNA is TGTGCCATCAGTGAGGCCCAGACGGATGGCTACACCTTC.

The sample holds many counts of this clonotype. The V gene is TRBV29-1, the J gene TRBJ2-1; unclear D gene. From germline, CDR1 is SQVTM and CDR2 ANQGSEA. The V and J ends lost 7 bases and 0 bases respectively, with 7 bases between them. This CDR3 spans 12 amino acids. CDR3 protein: CSADRSYNEQFF. The DNA for the CDR3 is TGCAGCGCGGATCGCTCCTACAATGAGCAGTTCTTC.

The chain is built from TRBV5-1 and TRBJ2-5, with D unclear. CDR3 length equals 12 residues. V was pared by 2 bases and J by 5 bases, with 7 bases between. Germline V CDR1 and CDR2: SGHRS, YFSETQ. CDR3: CASSFESETQYF. In DNA, the CDR3 is TGCGCCAGCAGCTTTGAGTCGGAGACCCAGTACTTC.

V is TRBV29-1 and J is TRBJ2-1, with TRBD2 identical over 14 bases. The V gene's germline CDR1 is SQVTM and CDR2 ANQGSEA. The CDR3 totals 14 residues. V was clipped by 3 bases and J by 9 bases; unmatched bases: 4. DNA of the CDR3: TGCAGCGTTGACCGGACTAGCGGGGGGTTTGAGCAGTTCTTC. Protein: CSVDRTSGGFEQFF.

The V and J genes are TRBV20-1 and TRBJ2-2, with 8 nucleotides matching TRBD2. CDR3 length: 14 residues. V lost 0 bases and J lost 4; bases outside the gene matches: 1. Germline assignment: CDR1 DFQATT and CDR2 SNEGSKA (reference sequence). The chain's CDR3 is CSAREGTSTGELFF. The CDR3 DNA reads as TGCAGTGCTAGAGAGGGGACTAGCACCGGGGAGCTGTTTTTT.

The chain joins TRBV12-3 or TRBV12-4 to TRBJ2-2; D is unclear. The CDR3 has 13 residues. The ends were cut back, 3 bases at V and 3 bases at J, with 5 bases in the middle. This chain's CDR3 is CASSFVYTGELFF. CDR3 nucleotide sequence: TGTGCCAGCAGTTTTGTCTACACCGGGGAGCTGTTTTTT.

The CDR3 DNA reads TGTGCCAGCAGTTACAGGGGAGCGGCCTCTTACAATGAGCAGTTCTTC. Protein sequence: CASSYRGAASYNEQFF. The chain uses TRBV6-5 and TRBJ2-1, with D perhaps matching TRBD1 or TRBD2 (5 bases each). Per the germline V gene, CDR1 is MNHEY and CDR2 is SVGAGI. The ends were cut back, 2 bases at V and 4 bases at J, with 15 bases in the middle. This CDR3 comprises 16 residues.

This clonotype has just a few counts. The rearrangement links TRBV5-1 to TRBJ2-5; the match to TRBD2 covers 7 bases. The germline V gene encodes CDR1 SGHRS and CDR2 YFSETQ. Losses at the gene ends were 3 bases for V and 5 bases for J; bases not matched to a gene: 7. The CDR3 runs to 14 residues. For the CDR3, the DNA is TGCGCCAGCAGCTCCCCCGGGGGGTTGGAGACCCAGTACTTC. It is translated as CASSSPGGLETQYF.

Many counts were recorded for this clonotype. This chain links TRBV25-1 with TRBJ2-7; a possible D gene is TRBD1 (6 bases). The V gene lost 7 bases and the J gene lost 6 bases, with 16 bases spanning the gap. The CDR3 is made up of 13 amino acids. Germline V gene lookup returns CDR1 MGHDK and CDR2 SYGVNS. The CDR3 bases are TGTGCCAGCACTCTGCAGGGGTACGGCGAGCAGTACTTC. It translates to CASTLQGYGEQYF.

The rearrangement joins TRBV3-1 to TRBJ2-2, with 7 bases lining up with TRBD1. CDR3 length: 16 residues. Germline V gene data show CDR1 as LGHDT and CDR2 as YNNKEL (reference sequence). Trimming took 3 bases from V and 0 from J; bases not matched to a gene: 4. CDR3: CASSHRDRPNTGELFF. The CDR3 nucleotides read TGTGCCAGCAGCCACCGGGACAGACCGAACACCGGGGAGCTGTTTTTT.

This clonotype showed up just a few times. This sequence joins TRBV12-3 or TRBV12-4 and TRBJ1-1; perhaps TRBD1 as D (6 bases). V lost 6 bases, J lost 4 bases, and 18 bases lay in between. This CDR3 is 15 amino acids long. Here the CDR3 DNA reads TGTGCCAGCAGGCCCACTGACAGGCCAGGCACTGAAGCTTTCTTT. Translated: CASRPTDRPGTEAFF.

In its sample, this clonotype was seen many times. This chain joins TRBV29-1 and TRBJ2-3; the D gene is possibly TRBD2 (5 bases). Germline V lookup: CDR1 SQVTM, CDR2 ANQGSEA. V dropped 6 bases and J dropped 2 bases, with 9 bases sitting between them. This CDR3 spans 12 amino acids. The CDR3 coding sequence is TGCAGCGTCGGGCTAGCCACAGATACGCAGTATTTT. Translating it yields CSVGLATDTQYF.

CDR3 region: CASSLQGRGGYGYTF. CDR3 coding DNA: TGTGCCAGCAGCTTACAGGGGCGAGGGGGATATGGCTACACCTTC. The V gene is TRBV11-3, the J gene TRBJ1-2, with D perhaps TRBD1 (6 bases). CDR1 and CDR2 from the germline V gene are SGHNT and YENEEA. V shed 2 bases and J shed 5 bases, with 15 bases lying between them. The length of the CDR3 is 15 residues.

This clonotype was detected many times. This sequence joins TRBV7-2 and TRBJ2-1; D possibly corresponds to TRBD2 (6 bases). Between the trimmed V and J ends, which lost 1 base and 5 bases, there was a span of 9 bases. This CDR3 is built from 14 residues. CDR1 SGHTA and CDR2 FQGNSA come from the germline V gene. CDR3 loop: CASSLGLANNEQFF. Written as DNA, the CDR3 is TGTGCCAGCAGCTTAGGGCTAGCGAACAATGAGCAGTTCTTC.

This chain joins TRBV12-3 or TRBV12-4 and TRBJ2-7; 8 positions agree with TRBD2. Losses at the gene ends were 5 bases for V and 2 bases for J; bases not matched to a gene: 17. CDR3 length: 18 residues. In DNA, the CDR3 is TGTGCCAGCAGTCTCCTCTCCCCGGGGGAGCGGGGGCCCTACGAGCAGTACTTC. It specifies CASSLLSPGERGPYEQYF.

This clonotype was counted between two and nine times. The V gene is TRBV7-2, the J gene TRBJ2-5, with 13 nucleotides matching TRBD2. Germline V lookup: CDR1 SGHTA, CDR2 FQGNSA. The CDR3 contains 14 residues. The J segment lost 10 bases and the V segment lost 0 bases, leaving 2 bases of the junction unmatched. CDR3 nucleotide sequence: TGTGCCAGCAGCTTAGCGACTAGCGGGAGGATCCAGTACTTC. It translates to CASSLATSGRIQYF.

The chain is built from TRBV12-3 or TRBV12-4 and TRBJ2-3; D gene unclear. This CDR3 is built from 15 residues. Trimming cost V 4 bases and J 0 bases, with 11 bases left between them. CDR3 DNA: TGTGCCAGCAGTTCTATGGGCCAGAGCACAGATACGCAGTATTTT. Amino acids: CASSSMGQSTDTQYF.

The chain is built from TRBV7-6 and TRBJ1-1; possible D gene TRBD1, 6 bases. CDR3 size: 15 residues. Germline V lookup: CDR1 SGHVS, CDR2 FNYEAQ. V was shortened by 1 base and J by 2 bases, with 11 bases between the two germline ends. The CDR3 protein is CASSLDVDSNTEAFF. The CDR3, as DNA: TGTGCCAGCAGCTTAGATGTGGACAGCAACACTGAAGCTTTCTTT.

This clonotype showed up just a few times. The chain joins TRBV5-1 to TRBJ1-1; maybe TRBD1 (6 bases). Trimming took off 4 bases at V and 5 bases at J, with 9 bases between the two ends. Looked up from germline, CDR1 is SGHRS and CDR2 is YFSETQ. There are 12 residues in the CDR3. CDR3 coding DNA: TGCGCCAGCAGCGCCGGACAGACTGAAGCTTTCTTT. Its translation is CASSAGQTEAFF. The full variable domain, in which reference TRBV5-1 and TRBJ1-1 provide the parts outside the CDR3, is KAGVTQTPRYLIKTRGQQVTLSCSPISGHRSVSWYQQTPGQGLQFLFEYFSETQRNKGNFPGRFSGRQFSNSRSEMNVSTLELGDSALYLCASSAGQTEAFFGQGTRLTVV.

This sequence joins TRBV27 and TRBJ2-1; D call uncertain. V lost 7 bases to trimming and J lost 5 bases, with 15 bases between them. CDR3 length: 14 residues. Per the germline V gene, CDR1 is MNHEY and CDR2 is SMNVEV (reference sequence). This chain's CDR3 is CASMRLIYDNEQFF. CDR3 in DNA: TGTGCCAGCATGAGATTAATCTACGACAATGAGCAGTTCTTC.

The chain employs TRBV11-2 and TRBJ2-2; D not certain. Germline loops: CDR1 SGHAT, CDR2 FQNNGV. V lost 1 base, J lost 0 bases, and 12 bases lay in between. The CDR3 has 17 residues. Here the CDR3 DNA reads TGTGCCAGCAGCTTAGTTCACGTTGGAGCGAACACCGGGGAGCTGTTTTTT. Residues: CASSLVHVGANTGELFF.

V and J are TRBV11-2 and TRBJ2-5; TRBD2 aligns across 10 bases. Germline lookup yields CDR1 SGHAT and CDR2 FQNNGV. V was pared by 4 bases and J by 2 bases, with 13 bases of the junction left unmatched. This CDR3 region has 18 residues. CDR3 amino acids: CASSSVVAGGLSQETQYF. In nucleotides, the CDR3 is TGTGCCAGCAGCTCAGTCGTAGCGGGGGGTCTCTCACAAGAGACCCAGTACTTC.